Included here is one TCR beta chain sequence, with context. The antigen is not known. At the DNA level, this CDR3 is encoded by other sequences in the same sample as well. The primer mix had 60 Vbeta and 13 Jbeta primers. TCRdb keeps only in-frame clones here, not all; method: immunoSEQ multiplex PCR. This table holds about 140,000 clones, roughly 80% found once. The data were taken from a study of cytomegalovirus exposure and HLA in healthy donors. Study-wide results and caveats: In a later analysis, TCR association rates varied by HLA locus: DRB1 most, HLA-C fewest. Segments of the TCR beta V type were, in most cases, productive about 87% or about 30% of the time in an earlier analysis. Highly shared variants forming one cluster were likely a sequencing artifact.

The sample was PBMCs. This sequence was found in a female donor in good health and CMV-seronegative.

The CDR3 DNA reads TGTGCCAGCAGCTTAGTTGGGCGATCCTACGAGCAGTACTTC. Translation: CASSLVGRSYEQYF. The V gene is TRBV7-9, the J gene TRBJ2-7; no clear D gene. Trimming cost V 1 base and J 1 base, with 8 bases left between them. CDR1 is SEHNR, CDR2 FQNEAQ, per germline (reference sequence). The CDR3 is 14 residues long.